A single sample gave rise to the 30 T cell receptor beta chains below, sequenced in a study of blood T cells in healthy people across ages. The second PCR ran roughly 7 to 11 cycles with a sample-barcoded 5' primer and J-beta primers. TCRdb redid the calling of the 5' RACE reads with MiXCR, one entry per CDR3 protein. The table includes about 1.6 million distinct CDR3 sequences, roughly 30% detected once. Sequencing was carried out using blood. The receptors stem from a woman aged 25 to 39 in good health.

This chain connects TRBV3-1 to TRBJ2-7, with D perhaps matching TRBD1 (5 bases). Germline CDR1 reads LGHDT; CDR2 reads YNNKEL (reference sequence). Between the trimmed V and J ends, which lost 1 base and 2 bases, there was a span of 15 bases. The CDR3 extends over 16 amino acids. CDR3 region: CASSQGLQARTYEQYF. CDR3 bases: TGTGCCAGCAGCCAAGGTTTACAGGCCAGAACCTACGAGCAGTACTTC.

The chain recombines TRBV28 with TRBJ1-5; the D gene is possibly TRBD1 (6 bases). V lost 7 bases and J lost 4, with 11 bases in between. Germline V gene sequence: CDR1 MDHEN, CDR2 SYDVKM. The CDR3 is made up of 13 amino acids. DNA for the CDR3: TGTGCCAGCAACATACAGGGAAATCAGCCCCAGCATTTT. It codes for CASNIQGNQPQHF. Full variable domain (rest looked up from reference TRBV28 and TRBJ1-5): DVKVTQSSRYLVKRTGEKVFLECVQDMDHENMFWYRQDPGLGLRLIYFSYDVKMKEKGDIPEGYSVSREKKERFSLILESASTNQTSMYLCASNIQGNQPQHFGDGTRLSIL.

CDR3 residues: CASSPQTRDLWGGYNEQFF. The DNA for the CDR3 is TGTGCCAGCAGTCCGCAGACTAGGGACCTTTGGGGTGGATACAATGAGCAGTTCTTC. This chain connects TRBV28 to TRBJ2-1, with D tentatively TRBD2 (6 bases). V lost 5 bases and J 4 bases, leaving 27 bases between the germline ends. The CDR3 has 19 amino acids. In germline, CDR1 is MDHEN, CDR2 SYDVKM.

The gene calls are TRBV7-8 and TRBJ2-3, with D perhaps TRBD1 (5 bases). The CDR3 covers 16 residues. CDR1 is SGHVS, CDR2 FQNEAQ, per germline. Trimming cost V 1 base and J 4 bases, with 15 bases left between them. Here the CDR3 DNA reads TGTGCCAGCAGCTTAGAGGGGTATAAAGAAGCAGATACGCAGTATTTT. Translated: CASSLEGYKEADTQYF.

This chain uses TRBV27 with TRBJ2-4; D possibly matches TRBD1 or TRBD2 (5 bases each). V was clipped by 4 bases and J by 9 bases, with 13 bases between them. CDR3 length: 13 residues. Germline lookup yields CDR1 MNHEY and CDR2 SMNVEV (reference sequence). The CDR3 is CASSSGTLGIQYF. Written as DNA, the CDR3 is TGTGCCAGCAGTTCCGGGACCCTCGGCATTCAGTACTTC.

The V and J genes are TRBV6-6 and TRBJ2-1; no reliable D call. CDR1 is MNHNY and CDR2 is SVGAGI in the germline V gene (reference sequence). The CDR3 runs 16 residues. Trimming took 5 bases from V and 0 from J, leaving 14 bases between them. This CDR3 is CASSGPLLSSYNEQFF. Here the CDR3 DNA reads TGTGCCAGCAGTGGCCCCTTATTGAGCTCCTACAATGAGCAGTTCTTC.

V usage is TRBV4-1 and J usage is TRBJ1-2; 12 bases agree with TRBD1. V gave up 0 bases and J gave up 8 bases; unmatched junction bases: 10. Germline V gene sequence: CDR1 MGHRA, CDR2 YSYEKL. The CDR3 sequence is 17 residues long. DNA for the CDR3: TGCGCCAGCAGCCAAGATATCTTTGGCGGGACAGGGGGCGGCTACACCTTC. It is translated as CASSQDIFGGTGGGYTF.

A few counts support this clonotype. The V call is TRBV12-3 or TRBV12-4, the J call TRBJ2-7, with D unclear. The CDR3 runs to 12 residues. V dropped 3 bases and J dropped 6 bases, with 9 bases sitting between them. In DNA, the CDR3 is TGTGCCAGCAGTTTCCTCGACGGCGAGCAGTACTTC. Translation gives CASSFLDGEQYF.

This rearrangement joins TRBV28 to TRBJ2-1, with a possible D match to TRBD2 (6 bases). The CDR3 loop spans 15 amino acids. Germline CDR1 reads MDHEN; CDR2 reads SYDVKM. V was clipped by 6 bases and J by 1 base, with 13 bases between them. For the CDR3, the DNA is TGTGCCAGCAGGGCCGGGACTGGTTCCTACAATGAGCAGTTCTTC. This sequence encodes CASRAGTGSYNEQFF.

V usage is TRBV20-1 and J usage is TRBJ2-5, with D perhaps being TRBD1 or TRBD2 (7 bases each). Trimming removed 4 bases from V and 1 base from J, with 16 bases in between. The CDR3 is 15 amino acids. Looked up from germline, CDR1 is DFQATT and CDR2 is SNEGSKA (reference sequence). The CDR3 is CSATWGGTVQETQYF. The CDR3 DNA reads TGCAGTGCTACTTGGGGGGGGACAGTCCAAGAGACCCAGTACTTC.

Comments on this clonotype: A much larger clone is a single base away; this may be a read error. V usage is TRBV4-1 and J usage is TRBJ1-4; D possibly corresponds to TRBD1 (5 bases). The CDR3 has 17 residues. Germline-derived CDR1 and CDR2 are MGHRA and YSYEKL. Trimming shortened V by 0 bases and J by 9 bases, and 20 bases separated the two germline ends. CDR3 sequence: CASSQDPPRGVSKKLFF. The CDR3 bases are TGCGCCAGCAGCCAAGATCCCCCAAGGGGAGTGAGTAAAAAACTGTTTTTT.

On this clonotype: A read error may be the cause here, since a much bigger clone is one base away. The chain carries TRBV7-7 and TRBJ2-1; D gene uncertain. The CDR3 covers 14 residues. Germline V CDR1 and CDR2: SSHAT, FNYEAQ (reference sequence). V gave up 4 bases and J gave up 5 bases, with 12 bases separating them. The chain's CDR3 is CASSSDLWNNEQFF. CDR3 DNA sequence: TGTGCCAGCAGCTCCGACCTATGGAACAATGAGCAGTTCTTC.

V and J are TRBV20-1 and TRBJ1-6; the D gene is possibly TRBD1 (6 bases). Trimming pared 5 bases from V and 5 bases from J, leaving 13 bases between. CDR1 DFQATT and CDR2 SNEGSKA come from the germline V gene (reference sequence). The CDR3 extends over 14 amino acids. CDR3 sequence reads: CSAEGHRNNSPLHF. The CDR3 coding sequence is TGCAGTGCTGAGGGACACAGGAATAATTCACCCCTCCACTTT.

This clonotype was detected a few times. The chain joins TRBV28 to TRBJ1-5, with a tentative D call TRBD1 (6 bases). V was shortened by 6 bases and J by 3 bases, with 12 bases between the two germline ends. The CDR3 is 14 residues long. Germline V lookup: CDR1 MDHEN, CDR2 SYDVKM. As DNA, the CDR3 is TGTGCCAGCAGCCTGGCGGGACACAATCAGCCCCAGCATTTT. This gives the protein CASSLAGHNQPQHF.

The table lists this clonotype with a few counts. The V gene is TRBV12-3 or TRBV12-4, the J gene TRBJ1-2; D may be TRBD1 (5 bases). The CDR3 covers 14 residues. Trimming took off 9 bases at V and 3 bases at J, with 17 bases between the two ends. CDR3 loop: CASKTDSEHYGYTF. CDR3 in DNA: TGTGCCAGTAAAACCGACAGCGAACACTATGGCTACACCTTC.

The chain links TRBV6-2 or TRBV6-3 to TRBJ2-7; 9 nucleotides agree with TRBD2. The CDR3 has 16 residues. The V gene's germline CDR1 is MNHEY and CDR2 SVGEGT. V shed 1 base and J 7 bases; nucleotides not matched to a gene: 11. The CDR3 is CASSYFWISGGGEQYF. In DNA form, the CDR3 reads TGTGCCAGCAGTTACTTCTGGATTAGCGGGGGAGGTGAGCAGTACTTC.

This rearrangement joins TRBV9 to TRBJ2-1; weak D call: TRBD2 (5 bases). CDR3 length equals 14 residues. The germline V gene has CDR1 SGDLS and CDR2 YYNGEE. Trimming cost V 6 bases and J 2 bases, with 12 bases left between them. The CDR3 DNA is TGTGCCAGCATGGGTAGCGCGACCTACAATGAGCAGTTCTTC. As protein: CASMGSATYNEQFF.

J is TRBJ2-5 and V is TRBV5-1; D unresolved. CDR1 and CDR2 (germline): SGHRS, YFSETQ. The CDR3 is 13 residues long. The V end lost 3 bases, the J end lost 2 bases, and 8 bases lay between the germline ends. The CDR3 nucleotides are TGCGCCAGCAGCTCGGTCACGCAAGAGACCCAGTACTTC. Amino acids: CASSSVTQETQYF.

CDR3 sequence reads: CASGDPGTLDSPLHF. The DNA of the CDR3 is TGTGCCAGCGGTGACCCCGGGACGCTTGATTCACCCCTCCACTTT. The chain combines TRBV28 with TRBJ1-6; the D gene is possibly TRBD1 (5 bases). The V and J ends lost 8 bases and 8 bases respectively, with 19 bases between them. Per the germline V gene, CDR1 is MDHEN and CDR2 is SYDVKM. This CDR3 region has 15 residues.

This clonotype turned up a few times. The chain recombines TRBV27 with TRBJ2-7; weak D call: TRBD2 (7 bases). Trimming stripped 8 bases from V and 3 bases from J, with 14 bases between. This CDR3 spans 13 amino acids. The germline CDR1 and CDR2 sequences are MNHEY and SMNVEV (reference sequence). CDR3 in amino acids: CASGAGGRYEQYF. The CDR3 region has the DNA TGTGCCAGCGGGGCCGGGGGGCGCTACGAGCAGTACTTC.

The CDR3 is CAWTGTTNTGELFF. The CDR3 DNA is TGTGCCTGGACCGGGACTACTAACACCGGGGAGCTGTTTTTT. The chain uses TRBV30 and TRBJ2-2, with 7 bases aligning to TRBD2. J lost 2 bases, V lost 4 bases, and 4 bases had no gene match. From germline, CDR1 is GTSNPN and CDR2 SVGIG (reference sequence). CDR3 length: 14 residues. Full variable domain (missing parts from reference TRBV30 and TRBJ2-2): SQTIHQWPATLVQPVGSPLSLECTVEGTSNPNLYWYRQAAGRGLQLLFYSVGIGQISSEVPQNLSASRPQDRQFILSSKKLLLSDSGFYLCAWTGTTNTGELFFGEGSRLTVL.

CDR3 in DNA: TGCAGCGTTATCGACCCAGATCGGGACAGGGGGGCCTACGAGCAGTACTTC. Translation: CSVIDPDRDRGAYEQYF. The rearrangement uses TRBV29-1 and TRBJ2-7, with 11 positions matching TRBD1. The J segment lost 2 bases and the V segment lost 5 bases, leaving 14 bases of the junction unmatched. Germline-derived CDR1 and CDR2 are SQVTM and ANQGSEA. This CDR3 has 17 amino acids.

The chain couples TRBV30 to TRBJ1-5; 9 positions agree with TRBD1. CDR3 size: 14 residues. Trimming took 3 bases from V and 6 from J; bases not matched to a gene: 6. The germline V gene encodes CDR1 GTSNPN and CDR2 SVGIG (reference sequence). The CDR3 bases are TGTGCCTGGAGCCTGGGACAGGGAGGTCAGCCCCAGCATTTT. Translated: CAWSLGQGGQPQHF. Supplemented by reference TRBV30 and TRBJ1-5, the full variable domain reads SQTIHQWPATLVQPVGSPLSLECTVEGTSNPNLYWYRQAAGRGLQLLFYSVGIGQISSEVPQNLSASRPQDRQFILSSKKLLLSDSGFYLCAWSLGQGGQPQHFGDGTRLSIL.

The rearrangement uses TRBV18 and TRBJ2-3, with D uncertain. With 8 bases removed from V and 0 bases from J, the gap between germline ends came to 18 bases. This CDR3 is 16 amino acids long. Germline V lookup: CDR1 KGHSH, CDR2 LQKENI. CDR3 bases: TGTGCCAGCGTCAGTCGCAGTCACACTAGCACAGATACGCAGTATTTT. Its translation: CASVSRSHTSTDTQYF.

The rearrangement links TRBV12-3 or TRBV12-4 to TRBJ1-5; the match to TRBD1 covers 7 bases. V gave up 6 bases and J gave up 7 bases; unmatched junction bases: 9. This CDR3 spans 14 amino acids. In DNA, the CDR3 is TGTGCCAGCAGCACCGACAGGGCGGGACAGCCCCAGCATTTT. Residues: CASSTDRAGQPQHF.

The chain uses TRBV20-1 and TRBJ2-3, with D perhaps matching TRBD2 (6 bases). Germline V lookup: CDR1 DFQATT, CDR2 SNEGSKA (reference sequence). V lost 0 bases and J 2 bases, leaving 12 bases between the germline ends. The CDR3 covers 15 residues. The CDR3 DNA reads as TGCAGTGCTAGAGACGGTGGGAGGCACACAGATACGCAGTATTTT. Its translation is CSARDGGRHTDTQYF.

The CDR3 loop is CATSRDSRGAETQYF. In nucleotides, the CDR3 is TGTGCCACCAGCAGAGATAGTAGGGGAGCAGAGACCCAGTACTTC. J is TRBJ2-5 and V is TRBV15; tentatively, D is TRBD1 or TRBD2 (5 bases each). The CDR3 extends over 15 amino acids. Trimming removed 0 bases at V and 4 bases at J, with 12 bases between. Germline values: CDR1 LNHNV, CDR2 YYDKDF (reference sequence).

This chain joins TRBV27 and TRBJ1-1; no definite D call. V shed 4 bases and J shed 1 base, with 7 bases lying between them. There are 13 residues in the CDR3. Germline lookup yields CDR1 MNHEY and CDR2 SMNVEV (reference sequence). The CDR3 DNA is TGTGCCAGCAGTTGGAGTACGAACACTGAAGCTTTCTTT. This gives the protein CASSWSTNTEAFF.

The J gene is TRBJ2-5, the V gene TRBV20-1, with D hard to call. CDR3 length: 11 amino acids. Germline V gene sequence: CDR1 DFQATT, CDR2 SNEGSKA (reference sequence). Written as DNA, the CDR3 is TGCACAGTCCCCCTAGTGGAGACCCAGTACTTC. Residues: CTVPLVETQYF.

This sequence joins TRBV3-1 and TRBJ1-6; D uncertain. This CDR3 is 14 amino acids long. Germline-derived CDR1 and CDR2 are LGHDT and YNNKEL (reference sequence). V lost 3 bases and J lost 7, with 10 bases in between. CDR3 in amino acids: CASSHKTGNSPLHF. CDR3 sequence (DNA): TGTGCCAGCAGCCACAAGACGGGGAATTCACCCCTCCACTTT.